This TCR beta chain was recovered during a study of spatial heterogeneity in lung cancer. TCRdb recomputed calls from the 5' RACE reads with MiXCR, one row per CDR3 protein. This repertoire shows 35,000 to 55,000 distinct CDR3 sequences, over 9.5% found once; its top ten account for around 32%. CDR1 and CDR2 (germline): SGHTS, YDEGEE. The CDR3 has 13 amino acids. The V gene end was trimmed by 4 bases and the J gene end by 6 bases; junction bases not matched to a gene: 6. Documented time point: blood at routine non-recurrence follow-up after resection. Only a few counts were recorded for this clonotype.

The specimen was PBMCs, collected at follow-up. The clonotype was recovered from a male donor with early-stage non-small cell lung cancer. This rearrangement joins TRBV5-8 to TRBJ1-1, with TRBD1 identical over 7 bases. The CDR3 nucleotides are TGTGCCAGCAGCCAGGGGGAACGGTCTGAAGCTTTCTTT. Its protein is CASSQGERSEAFF. The complete variable domain, with remaining parts taken from reference TRBV5-8 and TRBJ1-1, reads EAGVTQSPTHLIKTRGQQATLRCSPISGHTSVYWYQQALGLGLQFLLWYDEGEERNRGNFPPRFSGRQFPNYSSELNVNALELEDSALYLCASSQGERSEAFFGQGTRLTVV.